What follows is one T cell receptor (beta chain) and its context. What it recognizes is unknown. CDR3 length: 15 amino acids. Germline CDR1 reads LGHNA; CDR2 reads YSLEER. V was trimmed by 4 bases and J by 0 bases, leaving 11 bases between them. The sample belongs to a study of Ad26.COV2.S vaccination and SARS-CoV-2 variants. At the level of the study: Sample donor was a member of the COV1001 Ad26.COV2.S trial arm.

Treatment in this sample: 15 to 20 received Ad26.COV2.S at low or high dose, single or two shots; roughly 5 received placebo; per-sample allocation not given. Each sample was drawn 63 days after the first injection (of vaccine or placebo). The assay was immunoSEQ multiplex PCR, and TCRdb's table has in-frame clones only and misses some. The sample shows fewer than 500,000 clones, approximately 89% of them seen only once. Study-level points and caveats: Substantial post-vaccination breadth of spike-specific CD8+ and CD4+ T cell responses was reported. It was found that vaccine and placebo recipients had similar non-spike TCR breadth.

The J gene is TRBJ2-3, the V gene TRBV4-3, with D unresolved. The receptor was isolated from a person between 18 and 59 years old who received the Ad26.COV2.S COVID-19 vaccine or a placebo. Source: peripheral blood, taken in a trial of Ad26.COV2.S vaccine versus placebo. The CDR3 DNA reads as TGCGCCAGCAGCCTACAGAGAACTAGCACAGATACGCAGTATTTT. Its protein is CASSLQRTSTDTQYF.